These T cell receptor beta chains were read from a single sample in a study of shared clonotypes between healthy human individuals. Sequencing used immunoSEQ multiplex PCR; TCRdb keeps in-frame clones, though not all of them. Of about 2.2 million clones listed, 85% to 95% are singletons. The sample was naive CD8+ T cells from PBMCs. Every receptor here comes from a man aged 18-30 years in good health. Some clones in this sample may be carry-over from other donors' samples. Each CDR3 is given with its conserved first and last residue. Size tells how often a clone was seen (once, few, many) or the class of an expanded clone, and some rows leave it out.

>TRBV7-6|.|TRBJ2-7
CASSGRDSYEQYF
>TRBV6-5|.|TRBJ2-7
CASRLTSRVFEQYF
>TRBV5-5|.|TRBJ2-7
CASSWTGGVFYEQYF
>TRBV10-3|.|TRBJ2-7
CAISDGGQFYEQYF
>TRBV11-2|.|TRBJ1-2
CASSPGQGVYGYTF
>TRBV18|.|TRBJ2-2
CASSGDERELFF
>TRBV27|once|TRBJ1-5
CASSFNGGNQPQHF
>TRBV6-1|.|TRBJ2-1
CASSDSYNEQFF
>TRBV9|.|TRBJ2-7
CASSVRDRGLHEQYF
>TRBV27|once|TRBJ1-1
CASSSRGSDTEAFF
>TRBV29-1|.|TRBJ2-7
CSVEGGQPFGDEQYF
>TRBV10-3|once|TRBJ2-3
CAISESIKTGSTDTQYF
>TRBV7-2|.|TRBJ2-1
CASSLMWQTSSHEQFF
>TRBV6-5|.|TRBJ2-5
CASSDYLEETQYF
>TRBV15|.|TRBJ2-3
CATSGETGLHEQVLGTDTQYF
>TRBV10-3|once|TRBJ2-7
CAISGASGSYEQYF
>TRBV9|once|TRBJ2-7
CASSVGPDSYEQYF
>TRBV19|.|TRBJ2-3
CASSRTSPSTDTQYF
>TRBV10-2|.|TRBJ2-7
CATSTSEEQYF
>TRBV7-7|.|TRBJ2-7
CASSQGPFYEQYF
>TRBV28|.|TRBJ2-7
CASRGGPRYEQYF
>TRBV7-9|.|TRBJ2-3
CASSKSDRDVRSDTQYF
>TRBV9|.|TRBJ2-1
CASSVRWTSSYNEQFF
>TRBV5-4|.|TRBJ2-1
CASSLVGSGNEQFF
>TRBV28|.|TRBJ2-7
CASRHGTSGSHEQYF
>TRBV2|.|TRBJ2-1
CASYRGDEQFF
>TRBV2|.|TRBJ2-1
CASSEAGGMFNEQFF
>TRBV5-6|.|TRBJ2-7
CASSKETGNQAYEQYF
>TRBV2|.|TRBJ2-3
CASSEPGFADTQYF
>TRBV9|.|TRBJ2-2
CASSVGGGVGRELFF
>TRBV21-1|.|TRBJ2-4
CAIHQVIAKNIQYF
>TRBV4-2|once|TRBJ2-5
CASSQDGPTSGNQETQYF
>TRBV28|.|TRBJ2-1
CASSLGLAGNNEQFF
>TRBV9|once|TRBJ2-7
CASSPRTGGGEQYF
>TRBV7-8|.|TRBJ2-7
CASSLAAGTSSYEQYF
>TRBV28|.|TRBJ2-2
CASSLFREDTGELFF
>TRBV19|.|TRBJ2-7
CASSIGSGSYEQYF
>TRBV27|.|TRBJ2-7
CASSLGGSYEQYF
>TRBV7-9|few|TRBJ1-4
CASEGREKLFF
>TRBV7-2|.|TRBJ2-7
CASSFLPTGLASYEQYF
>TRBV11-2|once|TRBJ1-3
CASSPEDTIYF
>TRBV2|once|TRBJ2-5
CASRALLAGGRETQYF
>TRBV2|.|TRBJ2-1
CASSEGGTLDEQFF
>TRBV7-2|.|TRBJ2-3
CASSPHGRVRRETDTQYF
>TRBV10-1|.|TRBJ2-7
CASSDGPGETYEQYF
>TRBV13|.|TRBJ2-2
CASSLGLAAHTGELFF
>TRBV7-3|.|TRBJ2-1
CASSFRGQGAIDEQFF
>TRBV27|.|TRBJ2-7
CASSTYTYPYEQYF
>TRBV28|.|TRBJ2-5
CASSLMAGGPSLYQETQYF
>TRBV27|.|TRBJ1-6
CASSNPGQGKRAYNSPLHF
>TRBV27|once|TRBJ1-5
CASSPTGPVTPQHF